The 12 T cell receptor beta chains reported below all come from one sample, sequenced in a study of T cell repertoires in aging, cancer and after chemotherapy. Rearranged V-D-J TRB sequences were amplified with a mixed TRB-A/B primer pool. MiXCR was run by TCRdb on the multiplex PCR reads, yielding one entry per CDR3 protein. The table has about 12,000 distinct CDR3 sequences, approximately 24% seen once. Peripheral blood genomic DNA, not sorted cells or RNA, was the template. The sample consisted of blood. These receptors were obtained from a human donor in good health.

This clonotype was detected only a few times. The rearrangement uses TRBV6-1 and TRBJ1-1; D uncertain. Per germline, CDR1 MNHNS and CDR2 SASEGT. The CDR3 covers 12 residues. Trimming took 4 bases from V and 11 from J, leaving 14 bases between them. The CDR3 is CASSVSTLEAFF. The DNA for the CDR3 is TGTGCCAGCAGTGTTTCGACCCTGGAGGCTTTCTTT.

In its sample, this clonotype is medium-sized. This rearrangement joins TRBV20-1 to TRBJ1-2, with D maybe TRBD1 (5 bases). Germline V lookup: CDR1 DFQATT, CDR2 SNEGSKA (reference sequence). V lost 6 bases and J 0 bases, leaving 11 bases between the germline ends. The CDR3 covers 13 residues. The CDR3 loop reads CSAKDTTNYGYTF. For the CDR3, the DNA is TGCAGTGCCAAGGACACGACTAACTATGGCTACACCTTC.

This clonotype was recorded a few times. The rearrangement uses TRBV19 and TRBJ1-3; D unresolved. V was clipped by 6 bases and J by 0 bases, with 9 bases between them. The CDR3 is made up of 14 amino acids. Per the germline V gene, CDR1 is LNHDA and CDR2 is SQIVND (reference sequence). In nucleotides, the CDR3 is TGTGCCAGTAGCCCCGGCTACTCTGGAAACACCATATATTTT. Amino acid sequence: CASSPGYSGNTIYF.

The chain is built from TRBV18 and TRBJ2-7; D possibly corresponds to TRBD1 (6 bases). V lost 1 base and J 2 bases, leaving 6 bases between the germline ends. Germline CDR1 reads KGHSH; CDR2 reads LQKENI. The CDR3 has 13 residues. DNA of the CDR3: TGTGCCAGCTCACCACAGGGGGCCTACGAGCAGTACGTC. Translation gives CASSPQGAYEQYV.

The rearrangement links TRBV19 to TRBJ1-5; TRBD1 is a possible D gene (6 bases). There are 15 residues in the CDR3. The V and J ends lost 4 bases and 2 bases respectively, with 12 bases between them. Germline CDR1 LNHDA, CDR2 SQIVND (reference sequence). In nucleotides, the CDR3 is TGTGCCAGTAGTACTTACAGGGAGGGCAATCAGCCCCAGCATTTT. Amino acids: CASSTYREGNQPQHF.

By its share, this clonotype is large (0.1 to 1%). This chain connects TRBV19 to TRBJ2-7; D might be TRBD1 (6 bases). Germline CDR1 reads LNHDA; CDR2 reads SQIVND (reference sequence). Trimming left V 4 bases short and J 6 bases short, with 13 bases between. This CDR3 has 13 residues. The CDR3 spells CASSTQGKSEQYF. DNA of the CDR3: TGTGCCAGTAGTACACAGGGTAAGAGCGAGCAGTACTTC.

The chain employs TRBV4-3 and TRBJ1-2; D gene unclear. This CDR3 spans 13 amino acids. The V gene's germline CDR1 is LGHNA and CDR2 YSLEER. V was pared by 1 base and J by 7 bases, with 10 bases between. CDR3 loop: CASSQVPPFGYTF. The CDR3 DNA follows: TGCGCCAGCAGCCAAGTCCCGCCTTTTGGCTACACCTTC.

This clonotype is termed medium-sized. This sequence joins TRBV19 and TRBJ1-2; D call uncertain. The CDR3 is 15 amino acids. Germline V gives CDR1 LNHDA, CDR2 SQIVND (reference sequence). With 6 bases removed from V and 6 bases from J, the gap between germline ends came to 20 bases. CDR3 region: CASSSLPGRRDGYTF. CDR3 sequence (DNA): TGTGCCAGTAGCAGCCTGCCGGGGAGGAGGGATGGCTACACCTTC.

This clonotype is classed as medium-sized. The chain links TRBV20-1 to TRBJ1-6; TRBD1 matches 8 bases. Per the germline V gene, CDR1 is DFQATT and CDR2 is SNEGSKA (reference sequence). The CDR3 covers 12 residues. The J segment lost 12 bases and the V segment lost 3 bases, leaving 4 bases of the junction unmatched. CDR3 nucleotides: TGCAGTGCTAGTCCCAGGGGGCTACCCCTCCACTTT. Amino acids: CSASPRGLPLHF.

Remarks on this clonotype: A read error may explain this, as a much larger clone is one base away. The chain uses TRBV6-6 and TRBJ2-7; D may be TRBD2 (6 bases). CDR3 size: 11 residues. In germline, CDR1 is MNHNY, CDR2 SVGAGI (reference sequence). In nucleotides, the CDR3 is TGTACCAGCAGAGTAGCGGACGAGCAGTACTTC. Encoded protein: CTSRVADEQYF.

This chain joins TRBV6-5 and TRBJ1-4, with D perhaps TRBD1 (5 bases). V gave up 0 bases and J gave up 3 bases, with 11 bases separating them. This CDR3 region has 16 residues. Per germline, CDR1 MNHEY and CDR2 SVGAGI. CDR3 DNA: TGTGCCAGCAGTTACTCGAGTGGGGCTTCTAATGAAAAACTGTTTTTT. Protein product: CASSYSSGASNEKLFF.

This clonotype has just a few counts. The V and J genes are TRBV5-1 and TRBJ1-5; 8 bases align to TRBD1. The J segment lost 7 bases and the V segment lost 5 bases, leaving 8 bases of the junction unmatched. The CDR3 contains 14 residues. Germline V gene lookup returns CDR1 SGHRS and CDR2 YFSETQ. CDR3 DNA sequence: TGCGCCAGCAGACCCGGGACAGGCATACAGCCCCAGCATTTT. Its translation: CASRPGTGIQPQHF.